This T cell receptor beta chain was identified in a study of T cell responses to AZD1222 COVID-19 vaccine. Study-wide findings and caveats: Repertoire sampling was restricted to post-peak T cell response timepoints.

Concerning this clone itself: Its specificity is not known.

Clones were read by immunoSEQ multiplex PCR, and TCRdb kept only the in-frame ones, dropping some. The repertoire holds approximately 150,000 clones, with about 91% as singletons. Germline V gives CDR1 SGHTA, CDR2 FQGNSA. The CDR3 length is 14 residues. The ends were cut back, 1 base at V and 2 bases at J, with 7 bases in the middle. This clonotype was sampled from an adult in good health. The specimen was peripheral blood, collected on day 0 of AZD1222 vaccination. The gene calls are TRBV7-2 and TRBJ2-3, with D unresolved. CDR3 protein: CASSLEAYTDTQYF. The CDR3, as DNA: TGTGCCAGCAGCTTAGAGGCTTACACAGATACGCAGTATTTT.